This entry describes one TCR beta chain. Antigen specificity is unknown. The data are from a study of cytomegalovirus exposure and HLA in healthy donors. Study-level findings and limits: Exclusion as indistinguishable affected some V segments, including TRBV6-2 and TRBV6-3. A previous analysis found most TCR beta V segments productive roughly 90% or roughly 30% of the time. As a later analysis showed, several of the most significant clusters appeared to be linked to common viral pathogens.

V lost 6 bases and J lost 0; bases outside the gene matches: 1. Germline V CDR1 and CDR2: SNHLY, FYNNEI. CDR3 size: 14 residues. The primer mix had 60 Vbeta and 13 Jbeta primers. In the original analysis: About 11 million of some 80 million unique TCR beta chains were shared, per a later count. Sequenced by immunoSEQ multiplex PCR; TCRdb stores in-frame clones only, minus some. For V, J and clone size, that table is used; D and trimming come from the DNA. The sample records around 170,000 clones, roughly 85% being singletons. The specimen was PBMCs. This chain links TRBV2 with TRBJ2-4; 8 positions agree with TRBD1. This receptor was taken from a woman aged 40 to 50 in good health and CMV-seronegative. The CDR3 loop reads CASRDRVAKNIQYF. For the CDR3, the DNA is TGTGCCAGCAGGGACAGGGTAGCCAAAAACATTCAGTACTTC.